The clone carrying this TCR beta chain has a handful of counts. The antigen is undetermined. Individually, cDNA molecules had unique molecular identifiers attached to them. TCRdb ran MiXCR on the 5' RACE reads and lists one entry per CDR3 protein. The sample lists about 77,000 distinct CDR3 sequences; roughly 12% were seen once. The sample originates from a study of early T cells in non-severe SARS-CoV-2 infection. Study as a whole: From unsorted whole blood, bulk RNA was sequenced, and the chains remained unpaired. Study-level results: Anti-spike CD8 responses were favored in VDJdb matching, and private and CD4 specificities were missed.

The clonotype originates from an adult who was a healthcare worker with PCR-confirmed SARS-CoV-2 infection or an uninfected control (not recorded which). The donor label of this sample is uncertain. The sequenced sample was whole blood, obtained at baseline.

The CDR3 DNA reads as TGTGCCAGCAGCTTAGCGTTCGGCAGGGGCAGGTACGAGCAGTACTTC. The encoded protein is CASSLAFGRGRYEQYF. The gene calls are TRBV7-9 and TRBJ2-7; a possible D gene is TRBD1 (6 bases). This CDR3 spans 16 amino acids. V was clipped by 0 bases and J by 4 bases, with 16 bases between them. Per germline, CDR1 SEHNR and CDR2 FQNEAQ (reference sequence).